This T cell receptor (beta chain) was documented in a study of beta chain features in type 1 diabetes. Study as a whole: Cells sorted and examined across all samples totaled 107,917,701. Overall study results and limits: A moderate, significant TCRB CDR3 shortening appeared in type 1 diabetes across four CD4+ subsets. Shorter templates might be favored by PCR, and equally so in patients and in controls.

Concerning this clone itself: The antigen is undetermined.

Every donor provided one heparinised blood draw, which averaged roughly 120 mL. All of the isolated RNA was reverse transcribed, so expressed TCRB transcripts were sequenced. Libraries were prepared by immunoSEQ multiplex PCR; TCRdb keeps only in-frame clonotypes and omits some of them. The sample includes about 150,000 clones, over 8.5% of them seen just once. The material sequenced was central memory CD4+ T cells from blood. This TCR was recovered from a man aged 18 to 29 in good health.

The CDR3 sequence is CASSYSRGWSTGELFF. The CDR3 DNA sequence: TGTGCCAGCAGTTACTCGAGAGGGTGGAGCACCGGGGAGCTGTTTTTT. This chain connects TRBV6-5 to TRBJ2-2; possibly TRBD2 for D (5 bases). The CDR3 covers 16 residues. CDR1 and CDR2 from the germline V gene are MNHEY and SVGAGI. The V end was cut by 0 bases, the J end by 4 bases, with 12 bases between.